The 10 T cell receptor beta chains in this list originate from one sample, sequenced in a study of T cells in women clearing cervical HPV infection. Using immunoSEQ multiplex PCR, the repertoire was profiled, and TCRdb retains in-frame clones only, with some absent. There are under 50,000 clones in the sample, with approximately 1% held by the top ten. The sequenced sample consisted of blood buffy coat. The receptors originated from a woman between 18 and 70 years old with a cervical HPV16 infection that either progressed to CIN3+ or cleared (not recorded which).

Details on this clone: The read terminates 3 residues before the CDR3 end, so the remaining end is supplied by the germline J gene. The gene calls are TRBV19 and TRBJ2-2; D may be TRBD2 (6 bases). The CDR3 consists of 16 residues. Germline V gene sequence: CDR1 LNHDA, CDR2 SQIVND (reference sequence). The sequenced part of the CDR3 DNA is TGTGCCAGTAACAGTCAGGGAGGAGCTGGGGCCAACGTG. Amino acid sequence: CASNSQGGAGANV. The entire CDR3 sequence reads CASNSQGGAGANVLFF.

Details on this clone: The read halts 3 residues ahead of the CDR3 end, with the missing end drawn from the germline J gene. V and J are TRBV5-1 and TRBJ1-1; D is perhaps TRBD1 (6 bases). V gave up 5 bases and J gave up 0 bases, with 14 bases separating them. Per germline, CDR1 SGHRS and CDR2 YFSETQ. CDR3 length: 15 residues. The CDR3 loop is CASSRGALMNTEAFF. The CDR3 DNA, read in part, is TGCGCCAGCAGTCGGGGGGCCCTCATGAACACTGAA. Full variable domain (remainder filled in from reference TRBV5-1 and TRBJ1-1): KAGVTQTPRYLIKTRGQQVTLSCSPISGHRSVSWYQQTPGQGLQFLFEYFSETQRNKGNFPGRFSGRQFSNSRSEMNVSTLELGDSALYLCASSRGALMNTEAFFGQGTRLTVV.

Concerning this clone itself: The read comes to an end 3 residues before the CDR3 does, leaving the germline J gene to fill in the end. The V and J genes are TRBV5-6 and TRBJ2-4, with D perhaps matching TRBD1 (5 bases). Germline loops: CDR1 SGHDT, CDR2 YYEEEE. V shed 4 bases and J shed 3 bases, with 14 bases lying between them. The length of the CDR3 is 15 residues. The DNA read from the CDR3 is TGTGCCAGCAGCAGGACCGACAGAAACAAAAACATT. Residues: CASSRTDRNKNI. The whole CDR3 is CASSRTDRNKNIQYF.

As for this clone: The CDR3 end lies 3 residues beyond the end of the read and is filled in from the germline J gene. This chain links TRBV7-2 with TRBJ1-2, with a tentative D call TRBD1 (5 bases). Germline V gene sequence: CDR1 SGHTA, CDR2 FQGNSA. The CDR3 sequence is 14 residues long. CDR3 region: CASSLLADTDTYTF. Partial CDR3 DNA: TGTGCCAGCAGCTTATTGGCGGACACAGATACC.

Of note for this clone: The CDR3 end falls 3 residues outside the read, so it is completed with the germline J gene. V is TRBV5-1 and J is TRBJ2-7; TRBD1 aligns across 9 bases. CDR3 size: 16 residues. Germline CDR1 SGHRS, CDR2 YFSETQ. With 4 bases clipped from V and 6 bases from J, the junction kept 14 bases outside the gene matches. The sequenced CDR3 bases are TGCGCCAGCAGCGCTGGCGTCCGGGACAGGGCGGTCGAG. Protein product: CASSAGVRDRAVE. The whole CDR3 protein is CASSAGVRDRAVEQYF.

Comments on this clone: Sequencing ends 3 residues short of the CDR3 end; the germline J gene provides the rest. This rearrangement joins TRBV4-1 to TRBJ2-2; 7 nucleotides line up with TRBD1. J lost 2 bases, V lost 6 bases, and 15 bases had no gene match. Germline V gives CDR1 MGHRA, CDR2 YSYEKL. This CDR3 is built from 18 residues. The sequenced part of the CDR3 DNA is TGCGCCAGCAGTCCCAGCCCCCTCGACAGGGCTAACACCGGGGAG. Amino acids: CASSPSPLDRANTGE. The full CDR3 sequence reads CASSPSPLDRANTGELFF.

As regards this clone: The read comes to an end 3 residues before the CDR3 does, leaving the germline J gene to fill in the end. J is TRBJ2-3 and V is TRBV5-4, with a possible D match to TRBD2 (5 bases). From germline, CDR1 is SGHNT and CDR2 YYREEE (reference sequence). The CDR3 covers 14 residues. The V gene lost 0 bases and the J gene lost 4 bases, with 9 bases spanning the gap. The CDR3: CASSLGLAPDTQYF. The part of the CDR3 DNA that was read is TGTGCCAGCAGCTTGGGTCTAGCCCCAGATACG.

A note on this clone: The read ends 3 residues before the CDR3 terminus; that terminus is restored from the germline J gene. This chain connects TRBV7-9 to TRBJ1-5; 7 positions match TRBD1. Trimming took 4 bases from V and 4 from J; bases not matched to a gene: 4. CDR3 length: 14 residues. Germline-derived CDR1 and CDR2 are SEHNR and FQNEAQ (reference sequence). The sequenced CDR3 bases are TGTGCCAGCAGCTCGACAGGGCCGAATCAGCCC. Translated, it gives CASSSTGPNQP. The full CDR3 reads CASSSTGPNQPQHF.

On this clone: The sequenced fragment ends 3 residues before the CDR3 boundary, so the rest is inferred from the germline J gene. The rearrangement uses TRBV7-9 and TRBJ2-7, with unresolved D. CDR3 length equals 15 residues. Trimming shortened V by 2 bases and J by 6 bases, and 17 bases separated the two germline ends. Per the germline V gene, CDR1 is SEHNR and CDR2 is FQNEAQ (reference sequence). CDR3 in amino acids: CASSLQVNSKGEQYF. CDR3 DNA (partial): TGTGCCAGCAGCTTACAGGTCAACTCGAAGGGCGAG.

CDR3 sequence reads: CAPRRGSEETQYF. The part of the CDR3 DNA that was read is TGCGCCCCCCGCCGCGGGTCGGAAGAGACC. V usage is TRBV5-1 and J usage is TRBJ2-5; D possibly corresponds to TRBD2 (5 bases). The read terminates 3 residues ahead of where the CDR3 ends, so the germline J gene completes it. V gave up 10 bases and J gave up 3 bases, with 16 bases separating them. The germline gives CDR1 SGHRS, CDR2 YFSETQ. The CDR3 runs to 13 residues. Based on the CDR3 plus reference TRBV5-1 and TRBJ2-5, the full variable domain is KAGVTQTPRYLIKTRGQQVTLSCSPISGHRSVSWYQQTPGQGLQFLFEYFSETQRNKGNFPGRFSGRQFSNSRSEMNVSTLELGDSALYLCAPRRGSEETQYFGPGTRLLVL.